The clone carrying this T cell receptor (beta chain) was seen a few times. Nominally healthy donors provided the samples, though records likely missed some immune exposures. Amplification used 60 Vbeta primers and 13 Jbeta primers. TCRdb's table, derived via immunoSEQ multiplex PCR, lists solely in-frame clones and lacks some. The sample shows 120,000 or so clones, roughly 80% of them seen only once. This specimen comes from a study of cytomegalovirus exposure and HLA in healthy donors. V lost 4 bases, J lost 4 bases, and 3 bases stayed unmatched. CDR3 size: 14 residues. Germline assignment: CDR1 SEHNR and CDR2 FQNEAQ (reference sequence).

The source of this sequence is a man aged 18 to 30 in good health and CMV-seronegative. The chain recombines TRBV7-9 with TRBJ2-5; 10 bases are shared with TRBD1. Sequencing was done on a sample of PBMCs. CDR3 sequence (DNA): TGTGCCAGCAGCTCTCGACAGGGGGCAGAGACCCAGTACTTC. Translating gives CASSSRQGAETQYF.